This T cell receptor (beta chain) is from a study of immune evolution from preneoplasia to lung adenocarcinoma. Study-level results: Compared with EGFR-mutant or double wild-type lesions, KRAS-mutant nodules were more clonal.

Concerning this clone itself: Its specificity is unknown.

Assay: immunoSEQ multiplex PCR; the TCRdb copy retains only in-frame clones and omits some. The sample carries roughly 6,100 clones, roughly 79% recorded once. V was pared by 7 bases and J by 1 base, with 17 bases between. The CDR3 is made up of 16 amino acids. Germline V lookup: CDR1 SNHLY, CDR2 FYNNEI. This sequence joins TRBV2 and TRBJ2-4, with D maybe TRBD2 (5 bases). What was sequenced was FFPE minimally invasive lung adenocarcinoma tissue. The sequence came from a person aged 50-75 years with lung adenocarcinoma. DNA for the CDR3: TGTGCCAGCACTGGATCTGGAGCGGCCGCCAAAAACATTCAGTACTTC. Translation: CASTGSGAAAKNIQYF.